This TCR beta chain was profiled in a study of T cell clonotyping in hematopoietic cell transplantation. Study information: Recipients' pretransplant samples followed cytoreduction.

Assay: immunoSEQ multiplex PCR; the TCRdb copy retains only in-frame clones and omits some. The table records around 11,000 clones, around 86% of them present only once. Germline CDR1 and CDR2: GTSNPN and SVGIG (reference sequence). The CDR3 covers 14 residues. Trimming removed 4 bases at V and 0 bases at J, with 12 bases between. Details on this clone: What it binds is not known.

Time point given: recipient sample about 28 days before transplant, after cytoreduction. Recipient blood drawn about 28 days pretransplant and days 30, 100, 180 after. Findings and limits, study-wide: Few recipient clonotypes overlapped donors; over 95% were de novo at given depth. Broader posttransplant TCR repertoire diversity was predicted by graft donor and pretransplant recipient Inverse Simpson Index values.

The chain joins TRBV30 to TRBJ1-2; D is undetermined. The receptor comes from a woman in her fifties or sixties with chronic myeloid leukemia. Some clones in this sample may be carry-over from other donors' samples. The sequencing here drew on peripheral blood mononuclear cells, taken before stem cell transplant. As DNA, the CDR3 is TGTGCCTGGATTTGGGGAGCCACTAACTATGGCTACACCTTC. Translated: CAWIWGATNYGYTF.